The 22 T cell receptor beta chains listed next were all sequenced from one sample in a study of blood T cell repertoires in COVID-19. This table comes from immunoSEQ multiplex PCR, and its TCRdb copy is limited to in-frame clones, with some not included. This table holds roughly 220,000 clones, more than 80% found once. The sample consisted of PBMCs or T cells enriched from blood (not recorded which). All receptors come from a woman under 30 in a cohort exposed to, infected with or recovered from COVID-19 (not recorded which).

This chain uses TRBV19 with TRBJ2-2; TRBD2 matches at 7 bases. Germline V gene sequence: CDR1 LNHDA, CDR2 SQIVND (reference sequence). The trim removed 5 bases at V and 4 bases at J, leaving 22 bases unmatched. The CDR3 is made up of 20 amino acids. The CDR3 coding sequence is TGTGCCAGTAGTCCCCGGGCCTACCTATACGCGGGCGGGGGCACCGGGGAGCTGTTTTTT. It specifies CASSPRAYLYAGGGTGELFF. Combining the CDR3 with reference TRBV19 and TRBJ2-2 gives the whole variable domain DGGITQSPKYLFRKEGQNVTLSCEQNLNHDAMYWYRQDPGQGLRLIYYSQIVNDFQKGDIAEGYSVSREKKESFPLTVTSAQKNPTAFYLCASSPRAYLYAGGGTGELFFGEGSRLTVL.

The rearrangement joins TRBV5-4 to TRBJ2-2; TRBD1 matches 9 bases. The CDR3 covers 17 residues. CDR1 and CDR2 from the germline V gene are SGHNT and YYREEE (reference sequence). Trimming cost V 4 bases and J 1 base; bases outside gene matches: 8. CDR3 sequence reads: CASSPFGGQGNTGELFF. The CDR3 DNA reads as TGTGCCAGCAGCCCCTTCGGGGGACAGGGGAACACCGGGGAGCTGTTTTTT.

The gene calls are TRBV5-6 and TRBJ1-1, with no clear D. This CDR3 contains 12 residues. Germline CDR1 SGHDT, CDR2 YYEEEE. V lost 2 bases, J lost 8 bases, and 10 bases lay in between. The CDR3 is CASSFTTYEAFF. CDR3 nucleotide sequence: TGTGCCAGCAGCTTTACGACATACGAAGCTTTCTTT.

The gene calls are TRBV6-1 and TRBJ2-3, with TRBD1 as a possible D gene (6 bases). CDR3 size: 16 residues. Germline V gives CDR1 MNHNS, CDR2 SASEGT. V lost 4 bases and J 4 bases, leaving 18 bases between the germline ends. CDR3 amino acids: CASSVWETGNADTQYF. The CDR3 nucleotides are TGTGCCAGCAGTGTGTGGGAGACAGGTAACGCAGATACGCAGTATTTT.

The rearrangement uses TRBV6-5 and TRBJ1-2; maybe TRBD1 (5 bases). The CDR3 is made up of 13 amino acids. V shed 6 bases and J shed 5 bases, with 13 bases lying between them. Germline V lookup: CDR1 MNHEY, CDR2 SVGAGI. The DNA of the CDR3 is TGTGCCAGCAGAACCGGGGGGTGGTATGGCTACACCTTC. It specifies CASRTGGWYGYTF.

The DNA of the CDR3 is TGCGCCAGCAGCTTCATACCTGACAGGGTCTATGGCTACACCTTC. Translated: CASSFIPDRVYGYTF. The rearrangement joins TRBV5-1 to TRBJ1-2; 7 nucleotides align to TRBD1. The CDR3 extends over 15 amino acids. The V and J ends lost 2 bases and 4 bases, in that order; junction bases with no gene match: 8. The germline gives CDR1 SGHRS, CDR2 YFSETQ.

The chain employs TRBV2 and TRBJ2-7; 9 nucleotides agree with TRBD1. The CDR3 contains 17 residues. The germline CDR1 and CDR2 sequences are SNHLY and FYNNEI. Trimming at V came to 2 bases and at J to 0 bases, leaving 8 bases not matched to a gene. CDR3 amino acids: CASSEYGWTGDSYEQYF. DNA of the CDR3: TGTGCCAGCAGTGAATATGGTTGGACAGGGGACTCCTACGAGCAGTACTTC.

V gene TRBV5-1 combines with J gene TRBJ2-1; 8 bases line up with TRBD2. J was trimmed by 4 bases and V by 3 bases; bases with no gene match: 6. The CDR3 consists of 15 residues. In germline, CDR1 is SGHRS, CDR2 YFSETQ. Here the CDR3 DNA reads TGCGCCAGCAGCTCGGGGGGGACACCGTACAATGAGCAGTTCTTC. It is translated as CASSSGGTPYNEQFF.

This rearrangement joins TRBV27 to TRBJ1-5; D is possibly TRBD1 (5 bases). The CDR3 runs 17 residues. Per germline, CDR1 MNHEY and CDR2 SMNVEV (reference sequence). V was cut by 2 bases and J by 0 bases, with 14 bases left in between. The DNA for the CDR3 is TGTGCCAGCAGTTTAACCGGCTGGGGGGATAGCAATCAGCCCCAGCATTTT. Its protein is CASSLTGWGDSNQPQHF.

The rearrangement links TRBV11-3 to TRBJ1-1; D unresolved. V was cut by 1 base and J by 7 bases, with 13 bases left in between. The germline gives CDR1 SGHNT, CDR2 YENEEA. The CDR3 is 14 residues long. The CDR3 DNA reads as TGTGCCAGCAGCTTAGGCGGGAAATCGGGTGAAGCTTTCTTT. This sequence encodes CASSLGGKSGEAFF.

The CDR3 coding sequence is TGTGCCAGCTCACCAACTAGCGGGGAACACGAGCAGTTCTTC. Amino acids: CASSPTSGEHEQFF. This chain uses TRBV18 with TRBJ2-1; TRBD2 aligns across 10 bases. V shed 2 bases, J shed 10 bases, and the junction held 5 bases outside the gene matches. Germline V gives CDR1 KGHSH, CDR2 LQKENI. CDR3 size: 14 residues.

This rearrangement joins TRBV19 to TRBJ1-5; D call uncertain. V shed 4 bases and J shed 3 bases, with 10 bases lying between them. Germline assignment: CDR1 LNHDA and CDR2 SQIVND (reference sequence). The CDR3 totals 14 residues. CDR3 residues: CASSTERVNQPQHF. The CDR3 DNA is TGTGCCAGTAGTACCGAGAGGGTCAATCAGCCCCAGCATTTT.

The V gene is TRBV18, the J gene TRBJ2-7, with D maybe TRBD2 (5 bases). The CDR3 is made up of 15 amino acids. Germline loops: CDR1 KGHSH, CDR2 LQKENI. With 1 base removed from V and 0 bases from J, the gap between germline ends came to 10 bases. In nucleotides, the CDR3 is TGTGCCAGCTCACCACTTCCGGGGTACTCCTACGAGCAGTACTTC. Encoded protein: CASSPLPGYSYEQYF.

With regard to this clone: This could be a read error, since a much larger clone is one nucleotide away. The V and J genes are TRBV25-1 and TRBJ1-2; D remains unclear. Germline CDR1 MGHDK, CDR2 SYGVNS. The CDR3 length is 12 residues. V gave up 5 bases and J gave up 4 bases, with 8 bases separating them. The CDR3 protein is CASSTQIYGYTF. CDR3 sequence (DNA): TGTGCCAGCAGTACACAGATCTATGGCTACACCTTC.

The V gene is TRBV6-5, the J gene TRBJ1-6, with TRBD1 matching 7 bases. The ends lost 1 base at V and 5 bases at J; junction bases unmatched: 5. CDR1 is MNHEY, CDR2 SVGAGI, per germline. The CDR3 sequence is 16 residues long. CDR3 nucleotide sequence: TGTGCCAGCAGTTACTGGGGGACAGATAATAATTCACCCCTCCACTTT. This encodes CASSYWGTDNNSPLHF.

J is TRBJ2-2 and V is TRBV6-5, with D perhaps TRBD2 (6 bases). This CDR3 is 15 amino acids long. Germline V lookup: CDR1 MNHEY, CDR2 SVGAGI. V dropped 2 bases and J dropped 3 bases, with 10 bases sitting between them. This CDR3 is CASSYGSGHTGELFF. The CDR3 DNA sequence: TGTGCCAGCAGTTACGGGAGCGGGCACACCGGGGAGCTGTTTTTT.

V usage is TRBV5-1 and J usage is TRBJ1-6; tentative D call: TRBD1 (5 bases). CDR1 SGHRS and CDR2 YFSETQ come from the germline V gene. The length of the CDR3 is 16 residues. V lost 4 bases to trimming and J lost 2 bases, with 13 bases between them. The CDR3 coding sequence is TGCGCCAGCAGCCCCGTCCAGACAGCCTATAATTCACCCCTCCACTTT. Translation: CASSPVQTAYNSPLHF.

In its sample, this clone was seen a few times. The chain combines TRBV9 with TRBJ2-5, with TRBD2 as a possible D gene (5 bases). CDR3 size: 16 residues. CDR1 SGDLS and CDR2 YYNGEE come from the germline V gene. The germline V and J ends were trimmed by 4 bases and 5 bases, with 21 bases remaining between them. The CDR3 DNA reads TGTGCCAGCAGCCCCTGGGCTCTCTCGCCGGGGGAGACCCAGTACTTC. It specifies CASSPWALSPGETQYF.

This chain joins TRBV27 and TRBJ1-1, with D unclear. The CDR3 spans 14 residues. V lost 7 bases, J lost 4 bases, and 16 bases lay in between. From germline, CDR1 is MNHEY and CDR2 SMNVEV (reference sequence). The CDR3 loop is CASTPGPGITEAFF. CDR3 sequence (DNA): TGTGCCAGCACCCCCGGGCCGGGGATCACTGAAGCTTTCTTT.

V usage is TRBV5-1 and J usage is TRBJ1-2; the D gene is possibly TRBD1 (6 bases). V dropped 4 bases and J dropped 3 bases, with 10 bases sitting between them. This CDR3 region has 13 residues. Germline V CDR1 and CDR2: SGHRS, YFSETQ. In DNA, the CDR3 is TGCGCCAGCAGCCCAGAGGGGGACTATGGCTACACCTTC. It specifies CASSPEGDYGYTF.

This chain joins TRBV28 and TRBJ2-5; D possibly corresponds to TRBD1 (5 bases). The CDR3 is 14 amino acids. The ends were cut back, 0 bases at V and 5 bases at J, with 10 bases in the middle. Germline CDR1 and CDR2: MDHEN and SYDVKM. This CDR3 is CASSLWDNSETQYF. CDR3 bases: TGTGCCAGCAGTTTATGGGACAACAGTGAGACCCAGTACTTC. Combining the CDR3 with reference TRBV28 and TRBJ2-5 gives the whole variable domain DVKVTQSSRYLVKRTGEKVFLECVQDMDHENMFWYRQDPGLGLRLIYFSYDVKMKEKGDIPEGYSVSREKKERFSLILESASTNQTSMYLCASSLWDNSETQYFGPGTRLLVL.

The chain recombines TRBV3-1 (or the pseudogene TRBV3-2) with TRBJ2-2; D is ambiguous. V was shortened by 4 bases and J by 1 base, with 10 bases between the two germline ends. CDR1 and CDR2 (germline): LGHDT, YNNKEL (reference sequence). This CDR3 has 15 amino acids. CDR3 DNA sequence: TGTGCCAGCAGCCCATCGCGCCTGAACACCGGGGAGCTGTTTTTT. Its translation: CASSPSRLNTGELFF.